A selection of T cell receptor beta chains follows, all from one sample in a study of blood T cell repertoires in COVID-19. Profiling relied on immunoSEQ multiplex PCR, and the TCRdb table lists in-frame clones only, not all of them. The sample includes fewer than 250,000 clones, under 90% of them seen just once. The sample taken for sequencing was PBMCs or T cells enriched from blood (not recorded which). The receptor set was obtained from a woman in her forties or fifties with acute COVID-19. CDR3s include the opening cysteine and the closing phenylalanine or tryptophan. The D gene is left open where the match is weak. Clone size is stated in some rows and not others, as once, few, many or a class when expanded.

j_gene,abundance,d_gene,v_gene,CDR3aa,CDR3nt
TRBJ2-5,.,TRBD2,TRBV2,CASSSGWGGLQETQYF,TGTGCCAGCTCCTCAGGCTGGGGGGGACTCCAAGAGACCCAGTACTTC
TRBJ2-7,.,.,TRBV11-2,CASSLERVSYEQYF,TGTGCCAGCAGCTTAGAACGGGTCTCCTACGAGCAGTACTTC
TRBJ2-2,.,.,TRBV7-8,CASSFPSGGNTGELFF,TGTGCCAGCAGCTTCCCCTCCGGGGGGAACACCGGGGAGCTGTTTTTT
TRBJ2-1,.,.,TRBV28,CASSSAANVKSEQFF,TGTGCCAGCAGTTCCGCAGCGAATGTTAAATCTGAGCAGTTCTTC
TRBJ2-5,.,TRBD2,TRBV7-2,CASSSAAASGSQTQYF,TGTGCCAGCAGCTCAGCTGCGGCTAGCGGGAGCCAGACCCAGTACTTC
TRBJ2-3,.,TRBD2,TRBV28,CASNRTWDYGTDTQYF,TGTGCCAGCAATAGGACCTGGGACTATGGGACAGATACGCAGTATTTT
TRBJ1-5,.,.,TRBV4-3,CASSQDVSGRQPQHF,TGCGCCAGCAGCCAAGATGTGAGCGGCCGGCAGCCCCAGCATTTT
TRBJ1-3,.,.,TRBV2,CASSLGGSSGNTIYF,TGTGCCAGCAGCCTAGGTGGGAGCTCTGGAAACACCATATATTTT
TRBJ2-7,.,.,TRBV9,CASSVEGTEGYEQYF,TGTGCCAGCAGCGTAGAAGGGACTGAGGGCTACGAGCAGTACTTC
TRBJ1-6,few,TRBD1,TRBV7-8,CASSLRRRDRGNTYNSPLHF,TGTGCCAGCAGCTTAAGACGCCGGGACAGGGGAAACACCTATAATTCACCCCTCCACTTT
TRBJ2-7,.,TRBD2,TRBV19,CASSHYGTSVPYEQYF,TGTGCCAGTAGTCATTACGGGACTAGCGTTCCCTACGAGCAGTACTTC
TRBJ2-1,few,.,TRBV13,CASRPQGPSSYNEQFF,TGTGCCAGCAGGCCCCAGGGGCCGAGCTCCTACAATGAGCAGTTCTTC
TRBJ1-2,.,TRBD1,TRBV18,CASSPSKTTGGVGYTF,TGTGCCAGCTCACCATCCAAAACAACAGGGGGTGTCGGCTACACCTTC
TRBJ2-5,.,TRBD1,TRBV11-2,CASSRQGSETQYF,TGTGCCAGCAGCAGACAGGGGTCAGAGACCCAGTACTTC
TRBJ1-1,.,TRBD1,TRBV10-3,CAIRDRGVNTEAFF,TGTGCCATCAGGGACAGGGGGGTGAACACTGAAGCTTTCTTT
TRBJ1-5,.,.,TRBV2,CASSVLPNQPQHF,TGTGCCAGCAGTGTCCTCCCCAATCAGCCCCAGCATTTT
TRBJ2-1,many,.,TRBV4-1,CASSHPTQGWNEQFF,TGCGCCAGCAGCCATCCGACTCAGGGGTGGAATGAGCAGTTCTTC
TRBJ2-7,.,.,TRBV19,CASSTGPEQYF,TGTGCCAGTAGCACAGGTCCCGAGCAGTACTTC
TRBJ1-3,.,.,TRBV7-2,CASSSGIWGTGNTIYF,TGTGCCAGCAGCTCGGGGATTTGGGGTACCGGAAACACCATATATTTT
TRBJ2-3,.,TRBD2,TRBV7-2,CASSFSYSGGAGDTQYF,TGTGCCAGCAGCTTCTCATATAGCGGGGGGGCCGGGGATACGCAGTATTTT
TRBJ2-1,.,TRBD2,TRBV7-3,CASSLRGSSYNEQFF,TGTGCCAGCAGCTTACGCGGGAGCTCCTACAATGAGCAGTTCTTC
TRBJ2-1,.,TRBD2,TRBV7-9,CASSLAPAAGDSNEQFF,TGTGCCAGCAGCTTAGCTCCCGCGGCGGGAGATTCTAATGAGCAGTTCTTC
TRBJ1-5,.,.,TRBV5-5,CASSLYDSLNQPQHF,TGTGCCAGCAGCTTATACGACAGCCTTAATCAGCCCCAGCATTTT
TRBJ2-7,.,.,TRBV9,CASSIGGGGEQYF,TGTGCCAGCAGCATTGGGGGAGGTGGCGAGCAGTACTTC
TRBJ1-4,.,.,TRBV28,CASSSGANEKLFF,TGTGCCAGCAGTTCGGGGGCTAATGAAAAACTGTTTTTT
TRBJ2-7,few,TRBD1,TRBV28,CASSSVLTGGGRALGEQYF,TGTGCCAGCAGTTCCGTATTGACAGGGGGCGGGCGTGCTCTTGGCGAGCAGTACTTC
TRBJ1-2,.,.,TRBV7-3,CASSSARGYGYTF,TGTGCCAGCAGCTCCGCCAGGGGCTATGGCTACACCTTC
TRBJ1-2,.,.,TRBV10-3,CAISPGEGVGGYTF,TGTGCCATCAGTCCCGGCGAGGGGGTAGGTGGCTACACCTTC
TRBJ2-7,.,TRBD1,TRBV19,CASSIYNRGYEQYF,TGTGCCAGTAGTATATACAACAGGGGCTACGAGCAGTACTTC
TRBJ2-5,.,TRBD2,TRBV5-1,CASSLGPSGGKETQYF,TGCGCCAGCAGCTTGGGGCCTAGCGGGGGGAAAGAGACCCAGTACTTC
TRBJ2-5,.,.,TRBV3-1/TRBV3-2,CASSPSSGLPLTQYF,TGTGCCAGCAGCCCAAGCAGTGGACTTCCCTTGACCCAGTACTTC
TRBJ2-1,.,.,TRBV29-1,CSVKLYNEQFF,TGCAGCGTGAAACTCTACAATGAGCAGTTCTTC